What follows are 6 T cell receptor beta chains derived from one specimen sequenced in a study of CD8 T cells in ankylosing spondylitis. Study observations and caveats: Several highly homologous variants formed a TCR beta motif that appeared characteristic of ankylosing spondylitis blood.

No antigens are known for them. MiXCR, applied by TCRdb to the 5' RACE reads, yields one record per CDR3 protein. The sample includes roughly 470,000 distinct CDR3 sequences, 25% to 30% of them seen just once. Sequenced sample: blood, either unsorted or a sorted T cell fraction (not recorded which). The source is a male donor with ankylosing spondylitis.

The chain has TRBV18 and TRBJ2-1; TRBD2 matches 8 bases. Germline V gene data show CDR1 as KGHSH and CDR2 as LQKENI. J gave up 6 bases and V 2 bases, and 12 bases lay outside the gene matches. This CDR3 contains 17 residues. The CDR3 coding sequence is TGTGCCAGCTCACCATTAGGCATGGCGGGAGGAACCAATGAGCAGTTCTTC. It specifies CASSPLGMAGGTNEQFF.

The sample holds a few counts of this clonotype. The V and J genes are TRBV6-6 and TRBJ1-2; D unresolved. Germline V gene data show CDR1 as MNHNY and CDR2 as SVGAGI (reference sequence). Trimming stripped 6 bases from V and 0 bases from J, with 8 bases between. This CDR3 contains 13 residues. CDR3 residues: CASRVGPNYGYTF. The CDR3, as DNA: TGTGCCAGCAGAGTGGGTCCTAACTATGGCTACACCTTC.

The chain has TRBV15 and TRBJ2-4; 8 positions agree with TRBD2. CDR1 and CDR2 from the germline V gene are LNHNV and YYDKDF (reference sequence). J gave up 1 base and V 0 bases, and 5 bases lay outside the gene matches. This CDR3 comprises 17 residues. CDR3 sequence: CATSRDRGGQAKNIQYF. In DNA, the CDR3 is TGTGCCACCAGCAGAGATCGCGGGGGGCAGGCCAAAAACATTCAGTACTTC.

This rearrangement joins TRBV24-1 to TRBJ2-5; 8 bases fit TRBD2. The CDR3 has 15 residues. V lost 6 bases, J lost 0 bases, and 5 bases stayed unmatched. Germline V CDR1 and CDR2: KGHDR, SFDVKD. The DNA for the CDR3 is TGTGCCACCAGTCCGGGGGGGGTGGACCAAGAGACCCAGTACTTC. Protein: CATSPGGVDQETQYF.

This clonotype was observed a handful of times. This chain joins TRBV20-1 and TRBJ1-2; D is perhaps TRBD1 (5 bases). CDR1 is DFQATT, CDR2 SNEGSKA, per germline (reference sequence). Deletions cut 5 bases from V and 5 bases from J, with 12 bases between. The CDR3 consists of 12 residues. Here the CDR3 reads CSASRDLYGYTF. The CDR3 DNA sequence: TGCAGTGCTTCCCGGGACTTATATGGCTACACCTTC.

The CDR3 reads CATSDFGDTGELFF. Written as DNA, the CDR3 is TGTGCCACCAGTGATTTCGGAGATACCGGGGAGCTGTTTTTT. The chain couples TRBV24-1 to TRBJ2-2; no clear D gene. CDR1 and CDR2 from the germline V gene are KGHDR and SFDVKD. The ends were cut back, 1 base at V and 5 bases at J, with 7 bases in the middle. The CDR3 has 14 amino acids.